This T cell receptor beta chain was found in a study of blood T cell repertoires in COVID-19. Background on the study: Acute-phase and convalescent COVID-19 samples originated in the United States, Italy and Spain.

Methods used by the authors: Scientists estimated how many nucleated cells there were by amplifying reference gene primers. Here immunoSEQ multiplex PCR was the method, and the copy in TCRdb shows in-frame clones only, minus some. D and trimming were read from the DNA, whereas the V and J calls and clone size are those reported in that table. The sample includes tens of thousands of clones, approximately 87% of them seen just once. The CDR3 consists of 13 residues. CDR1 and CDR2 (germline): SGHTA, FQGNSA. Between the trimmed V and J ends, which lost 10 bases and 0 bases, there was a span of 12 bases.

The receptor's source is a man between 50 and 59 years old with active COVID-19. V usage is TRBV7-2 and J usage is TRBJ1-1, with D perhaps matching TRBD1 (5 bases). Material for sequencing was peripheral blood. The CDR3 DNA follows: TGTGCCACCGGGGGGGGGTTGAACACTGAAGCTTTCTTT. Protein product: CATGGGLNTEAFF.